A selection of T cell receptor beta chains follows, all from one sample in a study of post-analysis software for immune sequencing data. TCRdb re-analysed the PCR reads in MiXCR, keeping a single row per CDR3 protein. This sample carries 450,000 to 650,000 distinct CDR3 sequences, about 44% of them seen once, and the ten largest clones take roughly 1.7%. The sequenced material came from blood. The receptors originated from a girl aged 10-17 years with multiple sclerosis. Both conserved end residues are part of each CDR3. The D gene is left open where the match is weak. Expanded clones get a size class; other rows say once, few or many, or leave the size out.

J,length,V,D,size,CDR3,DNA
TRBJ1-2,14,TRBV5-1,TRBD1,NA,CASSTGTGSGGYTF,TGCGCCAGCAGCACCGGGACAGGCAGCGGTGGCTACACCTTC
TRBJ2-5,15,TRBV20-1,TRBD2,NA,CSARETSGTHNEQYF,TGCAGTGCTAGAGAGACTAGCGGGACCCACAATGAGCAGTACTTC
TRBJ1-1,16,TRBV4-1,NA,NA,CASSQDSGRQRREAFF,TGCGCCAGCAGCCAAGATTCCGGAAGACAGAGGCGTGAAGCTTTCTTT
TRBJ2-1,14,TRBV7-9,TRBD2,NA,CASSSLARENEQFF,TGTGCCAGCAGCTCACTAGCGCGAGAAAATGAGCAGTTCTTC
TRBJ2-2,13,TRBV9,NA,NA,CATSRVSAGELFF,TGTGCCACCAGCAGGGTATCGGCCGGGGAGCTGTTTTTT
TRBJ2-1,15,TRBV7-2,NA,NA,CASSFGGGGYNEQFF,TGTGCCAGCAGCTTTGGGGGAGGTGGGTACAATGAGCAGTTCTTC
TRBJ1-2,14,TRBV12-3/TRBV12-4,NA,once,CASSLVGDVYGYTF,TGTGCCAGCAGTTTAGTGGGGGATGTCTATGGCTACACCTTC
TRBJ2-1,15,TRBV12-3/TRBV12-4,TRBD2,NA,CASSFLAGIYNEQFF,TGTGCCAGCAGTTTCCTAGCGGGGATCTACAATGAGCAGTTCTTC
TRBJ1-1,15,TRBV7-8,TRBD1,NA,CASSLGDRVITEAFF,TGTGCCAGCAGCTTAGGGGACAGGGTGATCACTGAAGCTTTCTTT
TRBJ2-5,16,TRBV13,TRBD2,NA,CASSTSGSGVARTQYF,TGTGCCAGCAGCACCTCGGGGAGCGGGGTTGCTCGGACCCAGTACTTC
TRBJ2-3,14,TRBV12-3/TRBV12-4,TRBD1,NA,CASRTGVSTDTQYF,TGTGCCAGCAGGACAGGGGTTAGCACAGATACGCAGTATTTT
TRBJ1-4,15,TRBV27,NA,few,CASSALGGPNEKLFF,TGTGCCAGCAGTGCCCTGGGCGGGCCAAATGAAAAACTGTTTTTT
TRBJ2-5,14,TRBV4-1,NA,few,CASSPMAGKETQYF,TGCGCCAGCAGCCCCATGGCAGGAAAAGAGACCCAGTACTTC
TRBJ1-4,13,TRBV20-1,NA,NA,CSARSSTAAELFF,TGCAGTGCTAGATCGTCGACAGCCGCGGAACTGTTTTTT
TRBJ2-1,15,TRBV5-1,TRBD1,NA,CASRPGTASYNEQFF,TGCGCCAGCAGGCCCGGGACAGCGTCCTACAATGAGCAGTTCTTC
TRBJ1-6,16,TRBV20-1,NA,NA,CSARVPGSSYNSPLHF,TGCAGTGCTAGGGTTCCAGGGAGCTCCTATAATTCACCCCTCCACTTT
TRBJ1-1,14,TRBV12-3/TRBV12-4,NA,few,CASSFGGPNTEAFF,TGTGCCAGCAGTTTCGGCGGCCCGAACACTGAAGCTTTCTTT
TRBJ1-2,13,TRBV29-1,NA,few,CSVPSTGNYGYTF,TGCAGCGTTCCGTCGACCGGGAACTATGGCTACACCTTC
TRBJ2-2,16,TRBV20-1,TRBD2,NA,CSARDLAGGSGGELFF,TGCAGTGCTAGAGATCTAGCGGGGGGCTCGGGCGGGGAGCTGTTTTTT
TRBJ1-2,16,TRBV5-1,TRBD1,NA,CASSPSPAGTGYGYTF,TGCGCCAGCAGCCCCTCTCCGGCGGGGACAGGGTATGGCTACACCTTC
TRBJ2-1,15,TRBV6-1,TRBD2,NA,CASSGMSGSYNEQFF,TGTGCCAGCAGTGGGATGAGCGGGAGTTACAATGAGCAGTTCTTC
TRBJ2-1,14,TRBV12-3/TRBV12-4,TRBD2,NA,CASSFGLAFNEQFF,TGTGCCAGCAGCTTTGGACTAGCGTTCAATGAGCAGTTCTTC
TRBJ2-7,16,TRBV6-6,TRBD1,NA,CASSRHNVGGHYEQYF,TGTGCCAGCAGTCGCCATAATGTAGGGGGCCACTACGAGCAGTACTTC
TRBJ2-7,14,TRBV5-1,NA,NA,CASSQLADSYEQYF,TGCGCCAGCAGCCAATTAGCGGATTCCTACGAGCAGTACTTC
TRBJ2-1,16,TRBV6-5,TRBD2,many,CASRLVAGGAYNEQFF,TGTGCCAGTCGACTCGTAGCGGGAGGAGCCTACAATGAGCAGTTCTTC
TRBJ1-1,13,TRBV7-2,NA,few,CASSFGENTEAFF,TGTGCCAGCAGCTTTGGTGAGAACACTGAAGCTTTCTTT
TRBJ2-7,12,TRBV12-3/TRBV12-4,TRBD1,NA,CATAGQGDEQYF,TGTGCCACCGCGGGACAGGGCGACGAGCAGTACTTC
TRBJ1-2,13,TRBV5-1,NA,once,CASSFRDRHGYTF,TGCGCCAGCAGCTTCCGGGACCGCCATGGCTACACCTTC
TRBJ2-5,13,TRBV12-3/TRBV12-4,NA,NA,CASSFGSQETQYF,TGTGCCAGCAGTTTCGGGTCTCAAGAGACCCAGTACTTC
TRBJ2-1,15,TRBV4-1,TRBD2,NA,CASALAGVPYNEQFF,TGCGCCAGCGCACTAGCGGGGGTCCCCTACAATGAGCAGTTCTTC
TRBJ2-5,14,TRBV4-1,NA,NA,CASSRGNSQETQYF,TGCGCCAGCAGCAGAGGGAACAGCCAAGAGACCCAGTACTTC
TRBJ2-7,16,TRBV20-1,TRBD2,NA,CSARPLGAGRAYEQYF,TGCAGTGCTAGGCCGTTAGGAGCGGGGAGGGCCTACGAGCAGTACTTC
TRBJ2-5,17,TRBV7-9,NA,few,CASSLKRPLTLKETQYF,TGTGCCAGCAGCCTAAAAAGGCCGTTGACCTTAAAAGAGACCCAGTACTTC
TRBJ2-3,13,TRBV6-6,NA,NA,CASSNREKRTQYF,TGTGCCAGCTCCAACAGGGAGAAACGTACGCAGTATTTT
TRBJ2-7,13,TRBV27,NA,NA,CASRSGISYEQYF,TGTGCCAGCAGAAGTGGAATCTCCTACGAGCAGTACTTC
TRBJ2-1,15,TRBV6-2/TRBV6-3,TRBD2,few,CASSASGYSYNEQFF,TGTGCCAGCAGCGCTAGCGGTTACTCCTACAATGAGCAGTTCTTC
TRBJ1-1,14,TRBV29-1,NA,NA,CSVELQQTHTEAFF,TGCAGCGTTGAGCTCCAACAGACCCACACTGAAGCTTTCTTT
TRBJ2-7,19,TRBV7-6,TRBD2,NA,CASSLKAGGKPGNHYEQYF,TGTGCCAGCAGCTTAAAAGCGGGAGGCAAACCGGGGAACCACTACGAGCAGTACTTC
TRBJ2-1,17,TRBV24-1,TRBD2,NA,CATSEPGLGSSYNEQFF,TGTGCCACCAGTGAGCCGGGACTAGGGTCCTCCTACAATGAGCAGTTCTTC
TRBJ1-2,12,TRBV12-3/TRBV12-4,NA,NA,CASSLRLGGYTF,TGTGCCAGCAGTTTACGGCTCGGAGGCTACACCTTC
TRBJ2-5,13,TRBV5-6,NA,NA,CASTWGRGETQYF,TGTGCCAGCACCTGGGGGCGCGGGGAGACCCAGTACTTC
TRBJ2-4,20,TRBV12-3/TRBV12-4,NA,NA,CASSLTGPTGGLIAKNIQYF,TGTGCCAGCAGTTTAACAGGACCAACTGGGGGCCTCATAGCCAAAAACATTCAGTACTTC